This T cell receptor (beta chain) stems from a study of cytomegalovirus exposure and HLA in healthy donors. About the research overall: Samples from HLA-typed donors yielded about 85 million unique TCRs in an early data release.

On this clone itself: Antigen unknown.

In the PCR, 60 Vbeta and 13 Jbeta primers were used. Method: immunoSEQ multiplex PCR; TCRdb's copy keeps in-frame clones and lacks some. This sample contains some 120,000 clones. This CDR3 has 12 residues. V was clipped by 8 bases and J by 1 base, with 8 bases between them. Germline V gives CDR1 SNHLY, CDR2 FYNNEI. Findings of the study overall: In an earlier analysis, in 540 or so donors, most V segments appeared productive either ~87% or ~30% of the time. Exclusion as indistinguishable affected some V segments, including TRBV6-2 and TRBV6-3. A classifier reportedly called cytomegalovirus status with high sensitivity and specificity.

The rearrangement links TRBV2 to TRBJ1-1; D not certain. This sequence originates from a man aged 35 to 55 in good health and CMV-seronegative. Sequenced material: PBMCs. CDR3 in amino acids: CASQRGNTEAFF. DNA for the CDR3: TGTGCCAGCCAGCGAGGGAACACTGAAGCTTTCTTT. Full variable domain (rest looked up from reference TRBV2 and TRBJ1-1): EPEVTQTPSHQVTQMGQEVILRCVPISNHLYFYWYRQILGQKVEFLVSFYNNEISEKSEIFDDQFSVERPDGSNFTLKIRSTKLEDSAMYFCASQRGNTEAFFGQGTRLTVV.